These 26 T cell receptor beta chains were all obtained from the same sample, sequenced in a study of cytomegalovirus exposure and HLA in healthy donors. 60 Vbeta and 13 Jbeta primers were used in PCR. Sequencing used immunoSEQ multiplex PCR; TCRdb keeps in-frame clones, though not all of them. The sample has around 160,000 clones, 65% to 90% seen once; the top ten hold roughly 1.9%. The sequenced material came from PBMCs. The origin of the receptors is a human donor in good health.

This clone was observed many times. This chain connects TRBV6-4 to TRBJ2-1, with 13 bases identical to TRBD2. J gave up 8 bases and V 6 bases, and 7 bases lay outside the gene matches. CDR3 length: 15 amino acids. CDR1 MRHNA and CDR2 SNTAGT come from the germline V gene. CDR3 amino acids: CASRPTSGGADEQFF. CDR3 nucleotide sequence: TGTGCCAGCAGGCCAACTAGCGGGGGGGCGGATGAGCAGTTCTTC.

This clone was seen a single time. J is TRBJ1-5 and V is TRBV7-2; TRBD1 is a possible D gene (5 bases). The germline V gene encodes CDR1 SGHTA and CDR2 FQGNSA. The germline V and J ends were trimmed by 0 bases and 7 bases, with 13 bases remaining between them. The CDR3 runs 15 residues. The CDR3, as DNA: TGTGCCAGCAGCTTAGCACCAGGGCTAGGCCAGCCCCAGCATTTT. Amino acid sequence: CASSLAPGLGQPQHF. Together with reference TRBV7-2 and TRBJ1-5, the CDR3 gives the full variable domain: GAGVSQSPSNKVTEKGKDVELRCDPISGHTALYWYRQSLGQGLEFLIYFQGNSAPDKSGLPSDRFSAERTGGSVSTLTIQRTQQEDSAVYLCASSLAPGLGQPQHFGDGTRLSIL.

The chain uses TRBV11-2 and TRBJ1-2; the D gene is possibly TRBD1 (6 bases). Germline lookup yields CDR1 SGHAT and CDR2 FQNNGV. This CDR3 region has 14 residues. V was cut by 6 bases and J by 2 bases, with 13 bases left in between. This CDR3 reads CASSETTGNYGYTF. CDR3 in DNA: TGTGCCAGCAGTGAGACAACAGGGAACTATGGCTACACCTTC.

V and J are TRBV2 and TRBJ1-1; D gene uncertain. V was cut by 2 bases and J by 6 bases, with 16 bases left in between. This CDR3 region has 15 residues. The germline CDR1 and CDR2 sequences are SNHLY and FYNNEI. CDR3 in DNA: TGTGCCAGCAGTGAAAGGCCGGAGGGATTGCCTGAAGCTTTCTTT. The encoded protein is CASSERPEGLPEAFF. Using reference TRBV2 and TRBJ1-1 for the parts outside the CDR3, the full variable domain is EPEVTQTPSHQVTQMGQEVILRCVPISNHLYFYWYRQILGQKVEFLVSFYNNEISEKSEIFDDQFSVERPDGSNFTLKIRSTKLEDSAMYFCASSERPEGLPEAFFGQGTRLTVV.

The J gene is TRBJ1-3, the V gene TRBV6-1, with D uncertain. The CDR3 totals 15 residues. V was shortened by 1 base and J by 2 bases, with 9 bases between the two germline ends. Per the germline V gene, CDR1 is MNHNS and CDR2 is SASEGT. This CDR3 is CASSEGGGTGNTIYF. CDR3 DNA: TGTGCCAGCAGTGAAGGCGGCGGAACTGGAAACACCATATATTTT.

The chain couples TRBV5-6 to TRBJ2-3; TRBD2 matches at 10 bases. The junction had 7 bases not matched to a gene; V was cut back by 0 bases and J by 6 bases. CDR1 and CDR2 from the germline V gene are SGHDT and YYEEEE. The CDR3 extends over 16 amino acids. CDR3 coding DNA: TGTGCCAGCAGCTTGGGACTAGCGGGTACATACGATACGCAGTATTTT. As protein: CASSLGLAGTYDTQYF.

V and J are TRBV11-3 and TRBJ2-7, with a weak D call TRBD1 (5 bases). This CDR3 region has 15 residues. V was shortened by 5 bases and J by 3 bases, with 17 bases between the two germline ends. The germline CDR1 and CDR2 sequences are SGHNT and YENEEA. Here the CDR3 reads CASSPRTNQGYEQYF. CDR3 nucleotides: TGTGCCAGCAGCCCACGGACAAACCAGGGCTACGAGCAGTACTTC.

The rearrangement links TRBV2 to TRBJ1-2; a possible D gene is TRBD1 (6 bases). V lost 7 bases and J lost 1, with 10 bases in between. This CDR3 is 13 amino acids long. Germline V gives CDR1 SNHLY, CDR2 FYNNEI. For the CDR3, the DNA is TGTGCCAGCATATCGGACAGTAACTATGGCTACACCTTC. This codes for CASISDSNYGYTF.

The rearrangement uses TRBV5-4 and TRBJ1-3; TRBD1 matches 7 bases. This CDR3 is 14 amino acids long. V dropped 4 bases and J dropped 4; count of bases not matched to a gene: 5. CDR1 is SGHNT, CDR2 YYREEE, per germline (reference sequence). The CDR3 DNA follows: TGTGCCAGCAGCGGCGGGACAGCCGGAAACACCATATATTTT. Its protein product is CASSGGTAGNTIYF.

CDR3 nucleotide sequence: TGTGCCAGTAGTATGGGGTTTGCAGGGGTCTATGGCTACACCTTC. Translation gives CASSMGFAGVYGYTF. This sequence joins TRBV19 and TRBJ1-2; TRBD1 might be the D (6 bases). This CDR3 has 15 residues. Germline V lookup: CDR1 LNHDA, CDR2 SQIVND (reference sequence). With 3 bases removed from V and 4 bases from J, the gap between germline ends came to 15 bases.

The chain carries TRBV7-3 and TRBJ1-2; TRBD1 aligns across 9 bases. The germline gives CDR1 SGHTA, CDR2 FQGTGA. CDR3 length: 15 amino acids. V dropped 3 bases and J dropped 3; count of bases not matched to a gene: 5. CDR3 loop: CASSLGQGSDYGYTF. The DNA for the CDR3 is TGTGCCAGCAGCTTGGGACAGGGCTCGGACTATGGCTACACCTTC.

The chain employs TRBV7-2 and TRBJ2-1; 7 nucleotides line up with TRBD2. J was trimmed by 2 bases and V by 1 base; bases with no gene match: 2. CDR3 size: 15 residues. Germline V gives CDR1 SGHTA, CDR2 FQGNSA. CDR3 nucleotides: TGTGCCAGCAGCTTAGTGGGGGGGGCCTACAATGAGCAGTTCTTC. Amino acid sequence: CASSLVGGAYNEQFF.

The CDR3: CASSKGLADYEQYF. In DNA form, the CDR3 reads TGTGCCAGCAGCAAAGGACTAGCGGACTACGAGCAGTACTTC. The V call is TRBV27, the J call TRBJ2-7, with 10 nucleotides matching TRBD2. In germline, CDR1 is MNHEY, CDR2 SMNVEV (reference sequence). The ends lost 6 bases at V and 3 bases at J; junction bases unmatched: 5. This CDR3 region has 14 residues.

V and J are TRBV7-6 and TRBJ1-1; 8 nucleotides line up with TRBD1. The V segment lost 5 bases and the J segment 6 bases; nucleotides outside the gene matches: 11. CDR1 is SGHVS and CDR2 is FNYEAQ in the germline V gene. The CDR3 runs to 15 residues. The CDR3 DNA is TGTGCCAGCAGCGATAAGACAGGGGTCACCCCTGAAGCTTTCTTT. This sequence encodes CASSDKTGVTPEAFF.

The V call is TRBV5-6, the J call TRBJ1-4, with D possibly being TRBD1 (5 bases). The V end lost 1 base, the J end lost 0 bases, and 10 bases lay between the germline ends. This CDR3 comprises 16 residues. Germline CDR1 and CDR2: SGHDT and YYEEEE. The CDR3 loop reads CASSLLQQATNEKLFF. For the CDR3, the DNA is TGTGCCAGCAGCTTGCTCCAACAGGCAACTAATGAAAAACTGTTTTTT.

The gene calls are TRBV27 and TRBJ2-1; D remains ambiguous. The CDR3 contains 14 residues. CDR1 and CDR2 from the germline V gene are MNHEY and SMNVEV (reference sequence). Trimming shortened V by 2 bases and J by 5 bases, and 10 bases separated the two germline ends. The CDR3 is CASSLVRPHNEQFF. CDR3 nucleotides: TGTGCCAGCAGTTTAGTTCGTCCCCACAATGAGCAGTTCTTC.

The chain carries TRBV6-5 and TRBJ2-3; no firm D call. V was cut by 0 bases and J by 4 bases, with 5 bases left in between. Per the germline V gene, CDR1 is MNHEY and CDR2 is SVGAGI. CDR3 length equals 13 residues. The CDR3: CASSYSPPDTQYF. DNA of the CDR3: TGTGCCAGCAGTTACTCCCCTCCAGATACGCAGTATTTT.

This chain links TRBV7-9 with TRBJ2-4; maybe TRBD2 (6 bases). Trimming removed 3 bases at V and 0 bases at J, with 12 bases between. Germline CDR1 is SEHNR and CDR2 is FQNEAQ (reference sequence). This CDR3 has 16 residues. The CDR3 spells CASSFGGMGAKNIQYF. CDR3 in DNA: TGTGCCAGCAGCTTTGGGGGGATGGGAGCCAAAAACATTCAGTACTTC. The full variable domain, in which reference TRBV7-9 and TRBJ2-4 provide the parts outside the CDR3, is DTGVSQNPRHKITKRGQNVTFRCDPISEHNRLYWYRQTLGQGPEFLTYFQNEAQLEKSRLLSDRFSAERPKGSFSTLEIQRTEQGDSAMYLCASSFGGMGAKNIQYFGAGTRLSVL.

This clone has just one count. This chain uses TRBV2 with TRBJ2-7; 10 bases line up with TRBD2. The V gene's germline CDR1 is SNHLY and CDR2 FYNNEI. V lost 7 bases, J lost 0 bases, and 6 bases stayed unmatched. The CDR3 loop spans 15 amino acids. The CDR3 loop reads CASNLAGAFSYEQYF. CDR3 DNA: TGTGCCAGCAACCTAGCGGGGGCTTTCTCCTACGAGCAGTACTTC.

The V gene is TRBV7-2, the J gene TRBJ1-6; D might be TRBD1 (5 bases). V was shortened by 10 bases and J by 0 bases, with 22 bases between the two germline ends. Per germline, CDR1 SGHTA and CDR2 FQGNSA. The CDR3 covers 18 residues. The CDR3 sequence is CAIPDWGGPNSYNSPLHF. DNA for the CDR3: TGTGCCATCCCTGACTGGGGGGGACCCAACTCCTATAATTCACCCCTCCACTTT.

J is TRBJ2-7 and V is TRBV6-9; D ambiguous. With 7 bases removed from V and 2 bases from J, the gap between germline ends came to 12 bases. The CDR3 spans 13 residues. Looked up from germline, CDR1 is MNHGY and CDR2 is SVAAGI. This CDR3 is CASKWLVTYEQYF. CDR3 coding DNA: TGTGCCAGCAAGTGGCTAGTTACCTACGAGCAGTACTTC.

This chain connects TRBV6-1 to TRBJ1-1; no clear D. The CDR3 length is 15 residues. Germline values: CDR1 MNHNS, CDR2 SASEGT. Deletions cut 0 bases from V and 11 bases from J, with 19 bases between. CDR3: CASSEASRQSRGAFF. The CDR3 nucleotides read TGTGCCAGCAGTGAAGCTAGCCGACAATCCCGAGGGGCTTTCTTT.

The chain employs TRBV10-1 and TRBJ2-7; 9 bases match TRBD1. V lost 2 bases to trimming and J lost 5 bases; unmatched junction nucleotides: 10. This CDR3 contains 16 residues. The V gene's germline CDR1 is WNHNN and CDR2 SYGVQD (reference sequence). The CDR3 reads CASSEPRQGVRNEQYF. Written as DNA, the CDR3 is TGCGCCAGCAGTGAGCCGCGACAGGGGGTTAGGAACGAGCAGTACTTC.

The chain uses TRBV5-1 and TRBJ2-7; TRBD1 matches at 7 bases. This CDR3 has 13 residues. Trimming cost V 5 bases and J 5 bases; bases outside gene matches: 7. CDR1 SGHRS and CDR2 YFSETQ come from the germline V gene. The CDR3 loop reads CASRTTGNHEQYF. In DNA form, the CDR3 reads TGCGCCAGCAGGACGACAGGGAACCACGAGCAGTACTTC.

Comment on this clone: Germline and junction disagree at one end, which may indicate a read error. V usage is TRBV29-1 and J usage is TRBJ2-7, with a possible D match to TRBD2 (6 bases). The CDR3 is 13 amino acids. In germline, CDR1 is SQVTM, CDR2 ANQGSEA. The CDR3 DNA sequence: TGCAGCGTTTATCCGGAGGGCCTCTACGAGCAGTGCTTC. Amino acids: CSVYPEGLYEQCF.

This clone was recorded once. CDR3 DNA: TGTGCCACCAGCAGAGACAGGGCTGAGAACACTGAAGCTTTCTTT. Its translation is CATSRDRAENTEAFF. The chain recombines TRBV15 with TRBJ1-1, with D tentatively TRBD1 (5 bases). CDR1 LNHNV and CDR2 YYDKDF come from the germline V gene (reference sequence). Trimming took 0 bases from V and 1 from J, leaving 9 bases between them. The CDR3 is made up of 15 amino acids.